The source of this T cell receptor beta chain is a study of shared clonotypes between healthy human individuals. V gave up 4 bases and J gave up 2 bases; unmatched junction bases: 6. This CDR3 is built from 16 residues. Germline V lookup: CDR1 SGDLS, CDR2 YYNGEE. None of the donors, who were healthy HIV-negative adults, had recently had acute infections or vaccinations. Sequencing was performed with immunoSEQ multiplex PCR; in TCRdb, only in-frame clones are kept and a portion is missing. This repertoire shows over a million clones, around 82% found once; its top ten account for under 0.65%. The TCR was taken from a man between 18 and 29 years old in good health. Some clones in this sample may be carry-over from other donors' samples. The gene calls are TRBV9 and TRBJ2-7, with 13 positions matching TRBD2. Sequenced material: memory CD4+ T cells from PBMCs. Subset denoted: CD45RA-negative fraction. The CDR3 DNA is TGTGCCAGCAGCCCAGGGACTAGCGGGACTCCCTACGAGCAGTACTTC. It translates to CASSPGTSGTPYEQYF.